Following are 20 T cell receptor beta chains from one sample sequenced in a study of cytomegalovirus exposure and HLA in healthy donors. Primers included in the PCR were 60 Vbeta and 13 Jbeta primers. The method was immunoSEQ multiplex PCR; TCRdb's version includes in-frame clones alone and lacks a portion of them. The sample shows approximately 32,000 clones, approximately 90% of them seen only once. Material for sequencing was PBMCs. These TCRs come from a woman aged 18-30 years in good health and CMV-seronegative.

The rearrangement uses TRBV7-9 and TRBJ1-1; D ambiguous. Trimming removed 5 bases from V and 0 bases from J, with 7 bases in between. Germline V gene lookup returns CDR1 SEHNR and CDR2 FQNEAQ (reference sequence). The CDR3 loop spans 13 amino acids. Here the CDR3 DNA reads TGTGCCAGCAGCACCAGGATGAACACTGAAGCTTTCTTT. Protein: CASSTRMNTEAFF. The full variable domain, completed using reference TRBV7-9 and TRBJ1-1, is DTGVSQNPRHKITKRGQNVTFRCDPISEHNRLYWYRQTLGQGPEFLTYFQNEAQLEKSRLLSDRFSAERPKGSFSTLEIQRTEQGDSAMYLCASSTRMNTEAFFGQGTRLTVV.

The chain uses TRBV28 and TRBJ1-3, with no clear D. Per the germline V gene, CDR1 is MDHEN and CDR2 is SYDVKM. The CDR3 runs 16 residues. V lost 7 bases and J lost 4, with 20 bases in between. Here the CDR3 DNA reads TGTGCCAGCACCAATCCCCGCGGGTTCCGCGGAAACACCATATATTTT. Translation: CASTNPRGFRGNTIYF.

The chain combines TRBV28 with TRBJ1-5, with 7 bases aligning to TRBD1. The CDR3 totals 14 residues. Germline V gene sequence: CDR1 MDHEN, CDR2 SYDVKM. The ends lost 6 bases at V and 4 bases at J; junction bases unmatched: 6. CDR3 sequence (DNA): TGTGCCAGCAGGGGGGAACAGGGGAATCAGCCCCAGCATTTT. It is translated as CASRGEQGNQPQHF. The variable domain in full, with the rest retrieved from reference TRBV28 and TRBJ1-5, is DVKVTQSSRYLVKRTGEKVFLECVQDMDHENMFWYRQDPGLGLRLIYFSYDVKMKEKGDIPEGYSVSREKKERFSLILESASTNQTSMYLCASRGEQGNQPQHFGDGTRLSIL.

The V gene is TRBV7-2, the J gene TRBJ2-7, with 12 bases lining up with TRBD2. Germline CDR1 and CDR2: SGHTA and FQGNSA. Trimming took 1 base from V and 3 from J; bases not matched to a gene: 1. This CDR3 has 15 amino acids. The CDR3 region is CASSLVTSGSYEQYF. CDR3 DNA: TGTGCCAGCAGCTTAGTGACTAGCGGGAGCTACGAGCAGTACTTC.

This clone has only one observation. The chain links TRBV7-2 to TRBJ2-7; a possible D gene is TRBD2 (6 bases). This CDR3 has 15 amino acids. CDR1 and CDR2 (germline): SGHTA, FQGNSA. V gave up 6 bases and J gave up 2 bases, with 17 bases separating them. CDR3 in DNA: TGTGCCAGCAGTCTAGGGCGGGAATCGGCCTACGAGCAGTACTTC. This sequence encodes CASSLGRESAYEQYF.

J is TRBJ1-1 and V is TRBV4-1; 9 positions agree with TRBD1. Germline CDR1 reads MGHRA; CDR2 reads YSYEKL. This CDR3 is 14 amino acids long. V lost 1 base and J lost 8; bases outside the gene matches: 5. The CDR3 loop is CASSQVTTGGEAFF. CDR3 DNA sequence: TGCGCCAGCAGCCAAGTCACAACAGGGGGCGAAGCTTTCTTT.

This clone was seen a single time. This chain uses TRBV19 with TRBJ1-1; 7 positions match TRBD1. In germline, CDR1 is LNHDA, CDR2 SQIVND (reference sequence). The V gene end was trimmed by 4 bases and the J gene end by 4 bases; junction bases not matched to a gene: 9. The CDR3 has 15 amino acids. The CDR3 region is CASSTYYRGSTEAFF. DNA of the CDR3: TGTGCCAGTAGTACGTATTACAGGGGAAGCACTGAAGCTTTCTTT.

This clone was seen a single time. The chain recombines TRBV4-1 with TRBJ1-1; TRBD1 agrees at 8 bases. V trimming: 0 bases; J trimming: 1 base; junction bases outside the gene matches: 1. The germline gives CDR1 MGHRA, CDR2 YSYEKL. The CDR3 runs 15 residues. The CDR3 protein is CASSQDRGQNTEAFF. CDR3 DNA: TGCGCCAGCAGCCAAGACAGGGGGCAGAACACTGAAGCTTTCTTT.

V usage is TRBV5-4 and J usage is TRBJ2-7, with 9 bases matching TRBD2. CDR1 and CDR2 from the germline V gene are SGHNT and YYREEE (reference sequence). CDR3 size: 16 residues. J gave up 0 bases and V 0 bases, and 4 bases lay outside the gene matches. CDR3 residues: CASSLALAGPSYEQYF. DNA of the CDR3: TGTGCCAGCAGCTTGGCGCTAGCGGGGCCCTCCTACGAGCAGTACTTC.

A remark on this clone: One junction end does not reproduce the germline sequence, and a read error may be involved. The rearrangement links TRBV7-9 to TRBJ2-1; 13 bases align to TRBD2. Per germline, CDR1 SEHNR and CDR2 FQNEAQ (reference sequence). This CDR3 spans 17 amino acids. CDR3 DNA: TGTTCCAGCAGCTCAGGACTAGCGGGAGACTGGGGCAATGAGCAGTTCTTC. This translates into CSSSSGLAGDWGNEQFF. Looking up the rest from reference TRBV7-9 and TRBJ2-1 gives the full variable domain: DTGVSQNPRHKITKRGQNVTFRCDPISEHNRLYWYRQTLGQGPEFLTYFQNEAQLEKSRLLSDRFSAERPKGSFSTLEIQRTEQGDSAMYLCSSSSGLAGDWGNEQFFGPGTRLTVL.

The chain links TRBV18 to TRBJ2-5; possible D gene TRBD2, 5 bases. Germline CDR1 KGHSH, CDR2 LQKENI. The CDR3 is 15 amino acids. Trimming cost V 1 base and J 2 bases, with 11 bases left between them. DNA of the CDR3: TGTGCCAGCTCACCACAGGGAGTTGGGCAAGAGACCCAGTACTTC. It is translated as CASSPQGVGQETQYF.

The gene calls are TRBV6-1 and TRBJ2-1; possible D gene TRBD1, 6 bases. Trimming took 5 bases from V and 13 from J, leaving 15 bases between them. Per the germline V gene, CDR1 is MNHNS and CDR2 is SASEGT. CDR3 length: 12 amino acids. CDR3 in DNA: TGTGCCAGCAGTCAAAGGACAGACCTACAGTTCTTC. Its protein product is CASSQRTDLQFF.

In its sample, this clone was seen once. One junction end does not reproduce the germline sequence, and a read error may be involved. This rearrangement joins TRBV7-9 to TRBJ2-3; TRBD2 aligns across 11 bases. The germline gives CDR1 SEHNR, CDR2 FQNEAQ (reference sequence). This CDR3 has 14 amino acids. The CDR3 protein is CSSSTLAGADTQYF. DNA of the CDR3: TGTTCCAGCAGCACACTAGCGGGGGCAGATACGCAGTATTTT.

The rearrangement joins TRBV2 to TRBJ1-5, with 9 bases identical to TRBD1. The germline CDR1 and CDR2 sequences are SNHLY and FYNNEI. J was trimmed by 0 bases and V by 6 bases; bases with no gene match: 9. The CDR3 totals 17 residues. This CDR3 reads CASSRQGGTYSNQPQHF. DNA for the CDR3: TGTGCCAGCAGCAGACAGGGGGGTACCTATAGCAATCAGCCCCAGCATTTT.

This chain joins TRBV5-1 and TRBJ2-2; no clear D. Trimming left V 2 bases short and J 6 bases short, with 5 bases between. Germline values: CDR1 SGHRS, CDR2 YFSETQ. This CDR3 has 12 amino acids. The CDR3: CASSLSSGELFF. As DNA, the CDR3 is TGCGCCAGCAGCTTATCGTCCGGGGAGCTGTTTTTT.

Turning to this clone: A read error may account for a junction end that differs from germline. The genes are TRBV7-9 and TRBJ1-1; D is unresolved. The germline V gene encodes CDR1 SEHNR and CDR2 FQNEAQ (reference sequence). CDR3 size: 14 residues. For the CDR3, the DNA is TGTTCCAGCAGTGGTTCCGCCTCGGGCACTGAAGCTTTCTTT. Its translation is CSSSGSASGTEAFF. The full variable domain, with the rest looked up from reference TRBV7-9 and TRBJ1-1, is DTGVSQNPRHKITKRGQNVTFRCDPISEHNRLYWYRQTLGQGPEFLTYFQNEAQLEKSRLLSDRFSAERPKGSFSTLEIQRTEQGDSAMYLCSSSGSASGTEAFFGQGTRLTVV.

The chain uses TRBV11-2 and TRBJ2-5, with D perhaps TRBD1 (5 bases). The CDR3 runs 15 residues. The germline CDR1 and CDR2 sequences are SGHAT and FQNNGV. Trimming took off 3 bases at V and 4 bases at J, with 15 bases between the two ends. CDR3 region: CASSLAGTQGETQYF. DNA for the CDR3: TGTGCCAGCAGCTTGGCAGGAACCCAGGGAGAGACCCAGTACTTC.

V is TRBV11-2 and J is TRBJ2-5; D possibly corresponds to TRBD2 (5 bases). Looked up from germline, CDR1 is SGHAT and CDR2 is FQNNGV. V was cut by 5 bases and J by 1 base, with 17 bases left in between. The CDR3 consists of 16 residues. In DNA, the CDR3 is TGTGCCAGCAGCGTCCTGGCGGGCACCTCCCAAGAGACCCAGTACTTC. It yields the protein CASSVLAGTSQETQYF.

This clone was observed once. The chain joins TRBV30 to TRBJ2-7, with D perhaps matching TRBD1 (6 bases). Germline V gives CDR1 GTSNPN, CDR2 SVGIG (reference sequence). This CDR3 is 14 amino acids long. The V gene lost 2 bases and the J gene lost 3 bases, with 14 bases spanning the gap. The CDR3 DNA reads TGTGCCTGGAGTAGGCAGGGGTGGTTCTACGAGCAGTACTTC. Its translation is CAWSRQGWFYEQYF.

The CDR3 DNA sequence: TGTGCCAGCAGCTCCTTCGGCGGTCCCTACGAGCAGTACTTC. Its translation: CASSSFGGPYEQYF. J is TRBJ2-7 and V is TRBV7-2; D is unclear. There are 14 residues in the CDR3. Germline V gives CDR1 SGHTA, CDR2 FQGNSA. V lost 4 bases, J lost 2 bases, and 12 bases lay in between.